This T cell receptor (beta chain) was documented in a study of molecular identifiers for immune sequencing clone quantification. Findings and limits, study-wide: Clones exceeding 20 RNA copies carried over 99% of effector molecules but under 1% of naive-cell molecules.

This clonotype was counted between two and nine times. Its antigen is still unknown. Previously described methods and listed TCR primers were employed for the bulk TCR libraries. MiXCR was run by TCRdb on the PCR reads, yielding one entry per CDR3 protein. Among about 510,000 distinct CDR3 sequences listed, around 23% were seen once. Germline V CDR1 and CDR2: LNHNV, YYDKDF (reference sequence). Trimming at V came to 9 bases and at J to 0 bases, leaving 7 bases not matched to a gene. This CDR3 comprises 14 residues. Sorted naive CD8 T cells, 20,000 to 1,000,000, were sequenced from 10%, 30% or 50% RNA. V gene TRBV15 combines with J gene TRBJ2-7, with 8 bases identical to TRBD2. The clonotype originates from a human donor in good health. Some libraries in this study had Jurkat cell RNA spiked in. What was sequenced was naive CD8+ T cells from blood, with Jurkat cell RNA spiked in. Sample subset: FACS-sorted CD8+CD4-CCR7+CD45RA+ naive T cells. CDR3 DNA: TGTGCCACTTCCACTAGCGGTTTCTCCTACGAGCAGTACTTC. It encodes CATSTSGFSYEQYF.